This T cell receptor (beta chain) was sequenced for a study of blood T cell repertoires in COVID-19. At the level of the study: COVID-19 samples, acute and convalescent, were from the United States, Italy and Spain. In each case, the material was cDNA or gDNA derived from T cells, B-cell-depleted T cells, or PBMCs.

The CDR3 has 15 amino acids. Germline V gene data show CDR1 as LGHNA and CDR2 as YNFKEQ. Trimming took 4 bases from V and 5 from J; bases not matched to a gene: 10. Original methodology: Estimates of nucleated cell counts were drawn from the amplification of reference gene primers. Assay used: immunoSEQ multiplex PCR; TCRdb lists only in-frame clones, some missing. The V and J calls and clone size are taken from that table; D and trimming were inferred from the DNA. The data contain fewer than 30,000 clones, roughly 87% of them singletons. V usage is TRBV4-2 and J usage is TRBJ2-5, with 7 nucleotides matching TRBD2. The sample comprised peripheral blood. This receptor was obtained from a human donor in a cohort sampled during active COVID-19. CDR3 sequence (DNA): TGTGCCAGCAGCCGAGAGCAGGGACTAAGGGAGACCCAGTACTTC. This translates into CASSREQGLRETQYF.